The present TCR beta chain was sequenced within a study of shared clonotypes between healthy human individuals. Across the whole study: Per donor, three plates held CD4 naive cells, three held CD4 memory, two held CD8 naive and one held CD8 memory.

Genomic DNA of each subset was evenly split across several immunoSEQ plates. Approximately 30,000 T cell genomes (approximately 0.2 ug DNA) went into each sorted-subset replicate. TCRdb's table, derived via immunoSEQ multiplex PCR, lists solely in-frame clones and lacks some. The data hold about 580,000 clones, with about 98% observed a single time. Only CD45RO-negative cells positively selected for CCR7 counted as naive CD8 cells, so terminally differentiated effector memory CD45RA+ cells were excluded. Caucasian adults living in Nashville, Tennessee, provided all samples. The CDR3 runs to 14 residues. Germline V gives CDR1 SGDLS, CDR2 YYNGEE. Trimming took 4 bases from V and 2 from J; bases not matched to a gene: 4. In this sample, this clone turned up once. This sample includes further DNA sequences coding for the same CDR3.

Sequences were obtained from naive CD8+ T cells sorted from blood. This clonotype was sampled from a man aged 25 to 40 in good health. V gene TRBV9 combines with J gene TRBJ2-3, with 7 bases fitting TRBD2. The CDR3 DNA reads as TGTGCCAGCAGCCCTAGCGGTTCCACAGATACGCAGTATTTT. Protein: CASSPSGSTDTQYF.